This T cell receptor beta chain was sequenced for a study of cytomegalovirus exposure and HLA in healthy donors. Study outcomes and limitations: A missense DCLRE1C variant was associated with V- and J-gene trimming of TCR beta chains in a later analysis, and an independent cohort replicated the association. Using the classifier, cytomegalovirus status was reportedly diagnosed with high specificity and sensitivity.

Comments on this clone: The antigen is not known.

The length of the CDR3 is 16 residues. The donors comprised healthy bone marrow donors. PCR employed 60 Vbeta and 13 Jbeta primers. Only in-frame clones appear in the TCRdb table, and some are missing; sequencing was by immunoSEQ multiplex PCR. The sample has approximately 110,000 clones; roughly 80% are singletons. The chain carries TRBV21-1 and TRBJ2-7; TRBD2 is the table's D call and was not checked against the DNA. TRBV21-1 is recorded as a pseudogene. Sequenced: PBMCs. This receptor was obtained from a female donor in good health and CMV-seropositive. CDR3 region: CASSKGGGSRVYEQYF. DNA of the CDR3: TGTGCCAGCAGCAAAGGTGGGGGGAGTAGGGTCTACGAGCAGTACTTC.